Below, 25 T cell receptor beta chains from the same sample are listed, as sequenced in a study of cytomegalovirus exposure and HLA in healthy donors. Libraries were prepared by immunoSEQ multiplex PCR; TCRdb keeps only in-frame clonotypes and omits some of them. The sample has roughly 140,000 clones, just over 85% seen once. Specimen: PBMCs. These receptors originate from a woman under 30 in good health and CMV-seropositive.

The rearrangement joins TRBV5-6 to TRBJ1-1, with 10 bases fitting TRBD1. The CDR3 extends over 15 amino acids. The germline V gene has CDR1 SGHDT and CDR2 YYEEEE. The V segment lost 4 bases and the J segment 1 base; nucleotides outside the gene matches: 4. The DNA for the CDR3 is TGTGCCAGCAGCGGGACAGGGGCGAGGAACACTGAAGCTTTCTTT. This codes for CASSGTGARNTEAFF.

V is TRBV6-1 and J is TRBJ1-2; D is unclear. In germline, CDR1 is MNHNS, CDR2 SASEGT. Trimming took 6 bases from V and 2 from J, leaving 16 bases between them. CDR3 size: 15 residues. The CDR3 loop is CASSLGPSGNYGYTF. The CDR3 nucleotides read TGTGCCAGCAGCCTAGGCCCTTCTGGAAACTATGGCTACACCTTC.

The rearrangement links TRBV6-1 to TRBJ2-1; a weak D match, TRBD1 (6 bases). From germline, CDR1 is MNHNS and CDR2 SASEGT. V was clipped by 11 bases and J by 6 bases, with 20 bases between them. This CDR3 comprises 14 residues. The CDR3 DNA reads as TGTGCCGGACGGAGCTTACAGGGAAGCAATGAGCAGTTCTTC. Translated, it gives CAGRSLQGSNEQFF.

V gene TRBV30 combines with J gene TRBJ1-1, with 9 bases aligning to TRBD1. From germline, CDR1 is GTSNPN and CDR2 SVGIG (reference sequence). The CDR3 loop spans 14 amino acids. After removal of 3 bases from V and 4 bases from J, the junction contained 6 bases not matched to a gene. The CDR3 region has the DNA TGTGCCTGGAGAAGACAGGGGGAGAGCACTGAAGCTTTCTTT. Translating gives CAWRRQGESTEAFF.

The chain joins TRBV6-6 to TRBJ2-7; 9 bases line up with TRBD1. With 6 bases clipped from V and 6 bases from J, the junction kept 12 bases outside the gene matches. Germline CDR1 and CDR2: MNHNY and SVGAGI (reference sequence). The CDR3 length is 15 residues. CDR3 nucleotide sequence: TGTGCCAGCAGCCGAGGGACAGGGAGACGGCTCGAGCAGTACTTC. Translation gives CASSRGTGRRLEQYF.

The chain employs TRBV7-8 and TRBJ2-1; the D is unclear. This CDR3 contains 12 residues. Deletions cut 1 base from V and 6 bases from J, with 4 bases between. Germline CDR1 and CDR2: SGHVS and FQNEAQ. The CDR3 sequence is CASSLVRNEQFF. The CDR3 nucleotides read TGTGCCAGCAGCTTAGTTCGCAATGAGCAGTTCTTC.

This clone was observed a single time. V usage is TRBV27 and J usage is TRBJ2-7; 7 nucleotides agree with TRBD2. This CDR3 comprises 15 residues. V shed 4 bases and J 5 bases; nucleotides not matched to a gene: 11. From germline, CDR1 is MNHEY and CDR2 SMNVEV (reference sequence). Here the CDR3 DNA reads TGTGCCAGCAGTTCTGGCGGGAGTATCGTGGACGAGCAGTACTTC. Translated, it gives CASSSGGSIVDEQYF.

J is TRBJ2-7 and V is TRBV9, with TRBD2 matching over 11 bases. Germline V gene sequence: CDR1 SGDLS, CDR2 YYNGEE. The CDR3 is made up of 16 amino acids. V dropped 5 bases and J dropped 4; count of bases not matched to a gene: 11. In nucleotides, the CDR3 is TGTGCCAGCAGTGACCTGGCTAGCGGGAGGCAATACGAGCAGTACTTC. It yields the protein CASSDLASGRQYEQYF.

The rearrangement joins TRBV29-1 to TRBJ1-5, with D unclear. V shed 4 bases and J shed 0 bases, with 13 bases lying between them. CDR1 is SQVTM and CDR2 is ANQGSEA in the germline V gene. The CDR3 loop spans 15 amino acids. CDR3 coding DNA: TGCAGCGTTGTAACGGGGTGGGATAGCAATCAGCCCCAGCATTTT. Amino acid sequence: CSVVTGWDSNQPQHF.

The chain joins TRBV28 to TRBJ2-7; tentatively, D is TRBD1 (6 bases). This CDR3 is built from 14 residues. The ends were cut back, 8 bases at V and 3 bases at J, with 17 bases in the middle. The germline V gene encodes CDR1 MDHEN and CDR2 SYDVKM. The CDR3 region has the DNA TGTGCCAGCGAAGAGGGGGTGGAAAGCTACGAGCAGTACTTC. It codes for CASEEGVESYEQYF.

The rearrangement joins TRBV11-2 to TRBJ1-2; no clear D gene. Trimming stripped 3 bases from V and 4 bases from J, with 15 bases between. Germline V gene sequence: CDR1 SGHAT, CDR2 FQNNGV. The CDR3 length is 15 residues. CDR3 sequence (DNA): TGTGCCAGCAGCTTGGCCGAACGTGGGCCCTATGGCTACACCTTC. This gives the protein CASSLAERGPYGYTF.

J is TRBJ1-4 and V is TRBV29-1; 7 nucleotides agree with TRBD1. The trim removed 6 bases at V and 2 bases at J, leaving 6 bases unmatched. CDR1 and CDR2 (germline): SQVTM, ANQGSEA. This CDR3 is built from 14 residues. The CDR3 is CSVLKTGTNEKLFF. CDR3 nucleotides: TGCAGCGTACTTAAGACAGGGACTAATGAAAAACTGTTTTTT. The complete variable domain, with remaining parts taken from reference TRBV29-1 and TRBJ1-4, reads SAVISQKPSRDICQRGTSLTIQCQVDSQVTMMFWYRQQPGQSLTLIATANQGSEATYESGFVIDKFPISRPNLTFSTLTVSNMSPEDSSIYLCSVLKTGTNEKLFFGSGTQLSVL.

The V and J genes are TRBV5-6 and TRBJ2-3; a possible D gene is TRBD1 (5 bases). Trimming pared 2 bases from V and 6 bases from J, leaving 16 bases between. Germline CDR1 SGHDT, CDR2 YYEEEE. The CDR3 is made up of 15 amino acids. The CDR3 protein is CASSFLAGNRDTQYF. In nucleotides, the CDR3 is TGTGCCAGCAGCTTTTTGGCAGGGAATAGGGATACGCAGTATTTT.

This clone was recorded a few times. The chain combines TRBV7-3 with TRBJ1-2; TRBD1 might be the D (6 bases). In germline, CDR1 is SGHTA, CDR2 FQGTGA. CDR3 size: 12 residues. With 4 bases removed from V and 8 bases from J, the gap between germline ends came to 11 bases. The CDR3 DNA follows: TGTGCCAGCAGCTCCACAGGGTTAGGCTACACCTTC. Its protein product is CASSSTGLGYTF.

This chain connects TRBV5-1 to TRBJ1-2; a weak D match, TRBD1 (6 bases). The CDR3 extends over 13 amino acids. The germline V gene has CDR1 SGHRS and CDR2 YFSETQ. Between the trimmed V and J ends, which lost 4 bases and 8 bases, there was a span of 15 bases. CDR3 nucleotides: TGCGCCAGCAGCCCTTGGACAGCTGTGGGCTACACCTTC. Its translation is CASSPWTAVGYTF.

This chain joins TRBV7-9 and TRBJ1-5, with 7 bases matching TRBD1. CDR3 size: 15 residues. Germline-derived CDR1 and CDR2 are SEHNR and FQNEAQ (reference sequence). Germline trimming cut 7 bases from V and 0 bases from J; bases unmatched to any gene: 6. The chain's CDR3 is CASTIAGGSNQPQHF. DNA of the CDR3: TGTGCCAGCACCATCGCAGGGGGTAGCAATCAGCCCCAGCATTTT.

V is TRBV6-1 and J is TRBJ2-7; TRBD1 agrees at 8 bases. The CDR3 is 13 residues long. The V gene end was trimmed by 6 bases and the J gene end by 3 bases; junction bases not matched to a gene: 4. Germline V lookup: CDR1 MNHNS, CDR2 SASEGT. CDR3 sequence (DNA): TGTGCCAGCAGGGAGACAGGGGTCTACGAGCAGTACTTC. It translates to CASRETGVYEQYF.

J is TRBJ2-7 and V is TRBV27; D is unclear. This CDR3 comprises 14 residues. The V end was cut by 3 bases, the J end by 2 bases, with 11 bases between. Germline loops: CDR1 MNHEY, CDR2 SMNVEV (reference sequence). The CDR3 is CASSFLASPYEQYF. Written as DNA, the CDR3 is TGTGCCAGCAGTTTTTTAGCCAGTCCCTACGAGCAGTACTTC.

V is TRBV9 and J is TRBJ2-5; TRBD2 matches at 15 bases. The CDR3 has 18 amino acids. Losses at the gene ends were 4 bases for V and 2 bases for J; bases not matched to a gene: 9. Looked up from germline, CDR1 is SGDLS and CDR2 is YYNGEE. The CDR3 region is CASSLQGLAGGGQETQYF. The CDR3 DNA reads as TGTGCCAGCAGCCTGCAGGGACTAGCGGGGGGTGGACAAGAGACCCAGTACTTC.

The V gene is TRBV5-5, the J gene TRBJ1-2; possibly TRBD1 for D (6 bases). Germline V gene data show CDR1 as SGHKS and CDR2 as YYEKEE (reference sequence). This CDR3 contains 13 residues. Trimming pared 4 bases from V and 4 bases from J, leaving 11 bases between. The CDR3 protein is CASSTDSGYGYTF. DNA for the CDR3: TGTGCCAGCAGCACGGACAGTGGCTATGGCTACACCTTC.

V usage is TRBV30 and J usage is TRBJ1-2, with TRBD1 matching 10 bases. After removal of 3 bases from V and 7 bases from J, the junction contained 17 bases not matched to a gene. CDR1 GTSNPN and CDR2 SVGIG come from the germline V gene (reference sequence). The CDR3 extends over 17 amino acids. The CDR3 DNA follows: TGTGCCTGGAGCCCCAAAAGACAGGGGGCTCGTACGAGTGGCTACACCTTC. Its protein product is CAWSPKRQGARTSGYTF. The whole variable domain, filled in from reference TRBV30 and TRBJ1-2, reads SQTIHQWPATLVQPVGSPLSLECTVEGTSNPNLYWYRQAAGRGLQLLFYSVGIGQISSEVPQNLSASRPQDRQFILSSKKLLLSDSGFYLCAWSPKRQGARTSGYTFGSGTRLTVV.

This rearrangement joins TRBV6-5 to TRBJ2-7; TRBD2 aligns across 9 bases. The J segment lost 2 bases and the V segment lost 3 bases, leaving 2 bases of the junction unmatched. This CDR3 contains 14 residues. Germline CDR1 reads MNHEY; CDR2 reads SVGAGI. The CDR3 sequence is CASSYAGGPYEQYF. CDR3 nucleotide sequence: TGTGCCAGCAGTTATGCGGGAGGGCCCTACGAGCAGTACTTC.

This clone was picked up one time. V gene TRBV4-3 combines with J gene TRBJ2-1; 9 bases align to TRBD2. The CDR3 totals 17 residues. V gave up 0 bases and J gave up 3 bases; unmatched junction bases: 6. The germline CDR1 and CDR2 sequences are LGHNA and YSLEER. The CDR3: CASSQEVAGALYNEQFF. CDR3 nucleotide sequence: TGCGCCAGCAGCCAAGAGGTAGCGGGGGCCCTCTACAATGAGCAGTTCTTC.

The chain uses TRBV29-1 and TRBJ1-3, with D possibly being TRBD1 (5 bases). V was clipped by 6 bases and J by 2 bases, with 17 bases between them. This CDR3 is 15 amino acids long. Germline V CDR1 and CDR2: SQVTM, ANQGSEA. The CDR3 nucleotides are TGCAGCGTCGTTCCTAACCAGGGTACTGGAAACACCATATATTTT. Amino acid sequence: CSVVPNQGTGNTIYF.

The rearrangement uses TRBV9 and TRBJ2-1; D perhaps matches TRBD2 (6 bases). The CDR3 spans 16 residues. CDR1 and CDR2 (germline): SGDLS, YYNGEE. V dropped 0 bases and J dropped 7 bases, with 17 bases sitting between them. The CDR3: CASSVAWEALGNEQFF. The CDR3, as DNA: TGTGCCAGCAGCGTAGCGTGGGAGGCCCTGGGGAATGAGCAGTTCTTC.